This T cell receptor (beta chain) originates from a study of tumor-infiltrating lymphocytes in primary liver carcinoma. The wider study: Ages ranged from 30 to 69, with HCC or mixed HCC-cholangiocarcinoma.

This clonotype was recorded at least ten times. Unsorted whole blood supplied the blood RNA, and germline DNA was isolated too. Production of TCR beta cDNA used roughly 480 ng total RNA together with a constant-region primer. ARM-PCR was slightly modified, and three nested multiplex PCR rounds with it gave rise to the TCR beta libraries. A C-beta reverse primer and TRBV1-TRBV30 forward primers served in each of the first two PCR rounds, at ten to eleven cycles apiece. MiXCR, run by TCRdb on the multiplex PCR reads, gives a single entry per CDR3 protein. The table shows 300,000 to 400,000 distinct CDR3 sequences, with approximately 60% occurring only once. Germline V gives CDR1 SQVTM, CDR2 ANQGSEA. The CDR3 is 11 residues long. V gave up 5 bases and J gave up 6 bases, with 9 bases separating them.

This sequence was found in a man aged 40-55 years with primary liver carcinoma and hepatitis B virus infection. The rearrangement joins TRBV29-1 to TRBJ2-3, with a possible D match to TRBD2 (5 bases). Input material: peripheral blood. Written as DNA, the CDR3 is TGCAGCGTTTCCCCGGGGGATACGCAGTATTTT. Translation gives CSVSPGDTQYF.